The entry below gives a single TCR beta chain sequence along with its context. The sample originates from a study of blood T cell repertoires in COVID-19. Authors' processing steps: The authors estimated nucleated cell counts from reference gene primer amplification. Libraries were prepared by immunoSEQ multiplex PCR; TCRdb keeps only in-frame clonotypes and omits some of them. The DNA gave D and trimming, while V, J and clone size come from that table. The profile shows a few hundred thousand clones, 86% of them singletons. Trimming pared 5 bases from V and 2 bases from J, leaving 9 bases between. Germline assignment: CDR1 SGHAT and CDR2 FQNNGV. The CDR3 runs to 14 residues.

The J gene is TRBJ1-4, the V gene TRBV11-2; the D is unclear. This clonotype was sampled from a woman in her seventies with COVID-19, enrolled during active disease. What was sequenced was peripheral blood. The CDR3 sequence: CASSPGVTNEKLFF. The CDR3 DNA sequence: TGTGCCAGCAGCCCCGGGGTTACTAATGAAAAACTGTTTTTT.